The 31 T cell receptor beta chains below all came from one sample that was sequenced in a study of blood T cells in healthy people across ages. It was with a sample-barcoded 5' primer and a J-beta primer mix that a second PCR of about 6 to 11 cycles was run. TCRdb re-analysed the 5' RACE reads in MiXCR, keeping a single row per CDR3 protein. The sample carries some 1.4 million distinct CDR3 sequences, approximately 42% recorded once. The sample was blood. These receptors were obtained from a woman between 18 and 29 years old in good health.

The table lists this clonotype with a few counts. V and J are TRBV7-9 and TRBJ1-1, with D possibly matching TRBD1 (6 bases). CDR1 is SEHNR and CDR2 is FQNEAQ in the germline V gene (reference sequence). The CDR3 loop spans 15 amino acids. The V end was cut by 4 bases, the J end by 2 bases, with 14 bases between. The CDR3 is CASSSGRQVNTEAFF. The DNA of the CDR3 is TGTGCCAGCAGCTCCGGCCGACAGGTAAACACTGAAGCTTTCTTT.

This clonotype was detected once. V usage is TRBV5-1 and J usage is TRBJ1-2; D is undetermined. The CDR3 extends over 14 amino acids. Trimming removed 1 base from V and 2 bases from J, with 9 bases in between. Germline V gene data show CDR1 as SGHRS and CDR2 as YFSETQ. DNA for the CDR3: TGCGCCAGCAGCTTGCTGGCCGAGAACTATGGCTACACCTTC. Residues: CASSLLAENYGYTF.

The rearrangement uses TRBV6-5 and TRBJ1-5, with D possibly TRBD1 on 5 matching bases. CDR3 length equals 15 residues. The germline gives CDR1 MNHEY, CDR2 SVGAGI. The V and J ends lost 2 bases and 6 bases respectively, with 14 bases between them. CDR3 amino acids: CASSYKWGDSQPQHF. In nucleotides, the CDR3 is TGTGCCAGCAGTTACAAGTGGGGCGACAGTCAGCCCCAGCATTTT.

The CDR3 region has the DNA TGCAGTGCTAAGAGAATCGAGACCCAGTACTTC. It yields the protein CSAKRIETQYF. This chain connects TRBV20-1 to TRBJ2-5; D is ambiguous. Deletions cut 4 bases from V and 5 bases from J, with 8 bases between. The CDR3 loop spans 11 amino acids. Germline V gives CDR1 DFQATT, CDR2 SNEGSKA (reference sequence).

The gene calls are TRBV5-6 and TRBJ2-1; weak D call: TRBD2 (5 bases). The end of the DNA fits TRBJ2-7 better, so the J call may be wrong. CDR1 and CDR2 from the germline V gene are SGHDT and YYEEEE. The CDR3 contains 13 residues. CDR3 in amino acids: CASSPAGHNEQYF. CDR3 DNA: TGTGCCAGCAGCCCGGCGGGTCACAATGAGCAGTACTTC.

This clonotype was seen only a few times. The chain is built from TRBV27 and TRBJ2-7, with a weak D call TRBD1 (5 bases). Germline V gene data show CDR1 as MNHEY and CDR2 as SMNVEV (reference sequence). This CDR3 is 15 amino acids long. Between the trimmed V and J ends, which lost 5 bases and 0 bases, there was a span of 14 bases. CDR3 sequence (DNA): TGTGCCAGCAGTCCCCCCTCAGGGTTCTCCTACGAGCAGTACTTC. Protein: CASSPPSGFSYEQYF.

The V gene is TRBV6-2 or TRBV6-3, the J gene TRBJ2-5; 7 bases agree with TRBD2. The DNA end lines up better with TRBJ2-7; the J call may be wrong. This CDR3 contains 15 residues. Looked up from germline, CDR1 is MNHEY and CDR2 is SVGEGT. The CDR3 bases are TGTGCCAGCAGTTACTCGACTAGCAAGACCTACGAGCAGTACTTC. This sequence encodes CASSYSTSKTYEQYF.

The chain joins TRBV25-1 to TRBJ2-1, with TRBD1 matching over 7 bases. There are 13 residues in the CDR3. Trimming removed 5 bases from V and 9 bases from J; junction bases left unmatched: 7. CDR1 and CDR2 (germline): MGHDK, SYGVNS. The CDR3 coding sequence is TGTGCCAGCAGTCGAGGACAGGTCAGTGAGCAGTTCTTC. Its translation: CASSRGQVSEQFF.

The gene calls are TRBV29-1 and TRBJ1-1; D remains unclear. Trimming left V 2 bases short and J 2 bases short, with 9 bases between. The germline gives CDR1 SQVTM, CDR2 ANQGSEA. CDR3 length: 13 amino acids. DNA of the CDR3: TGCAGCGTTGAACCCCGGATCAACACTGAAGCTTTCTTT. This gives the protein CSVEPRINTEAFF. Supplemented by reference TRBV29-1 and TRBJ1-1, the full variable domain reads SAVISQKPSRDICQRGTSLTIQCQVDSQVTMMFWYRQQPGQSLTLIATANQGSEATYESGFVIDKFPISRPNLTFSTLTVSNMSPEDSSIYLCSVEPRINTEAFFGQGTRLTVV.

V and J are TRBV4-1 and TRBJ1-1; maybe TRBD1 (6 bases). The CDR3 runs 15 residues. The V end lost 4 bases, the J end lost 0 bases, and 12 bases lay between the germline ends. From germline, CDR1 is MGHRA and CDR2 YSYEKL. Here the CDR3 reads CASSPDSVMNTEAFF. CDR3 sequence (DNA): TGCGCCAGCAGCCCGGACAGCGTGATGAACACTGAAGCTTTCTTT.

Concerning this clonotype: A read error may account for a junction end that differs from germline. The V gene is TRBV5-1, the J gene TRBJ1-1; TRBD1 agrees at 7 bases. The CDR3 runs to 15 residues. Germline CDR1 SGHRS, CDR2 YFSETQ. The CDR3 is CASSTSRDSYTGAFF. Written as DNA, the CDR3 is TGCGCCAGCAGCACATCCCGGGACAGTTACACTGGAGCTTTCTTT.

The chain has TRBV12-3 or TRBV12-4 and TRBJ2-3, with 8 bases matching TRBD2. The CDR3 spans 13 residues. Trimming took 5 bases from V and 9 from J; bases not matched to a gene: 7. The CDR3 nucleotides read TGTGCCAGCAGTGTAGTGTCTAGCGGGACGCAGTATTTT. Translation gives CASSVVSSGTQYF.

This clonotype has at least ten counts. The rearrangement joins TRBV20-1 to TRBJ1-5, with 7 bases that match TRBD1. The CDR3 has 19 residues. CDR1 is DFQATT and CDR2 is SNEGSKA in the germline V gene (reference sequence). V lost 3 bases to trimming and J lost 0 bases; unmatched junction nucleotides: 17. CDR3 protein: CSARVAGGVAGLSNQPQHF. DNA for the CDR3: TGCAGTGCTAGGGTCGCAGGGGGAGTGGCAGGCCTTAGCAATCAGCCCCAGCATTTT.

This clonotype was counted a few times. In nucleotides, the CDR3 is TGTGCCAGCAGTTTGTGGTTGGGGTACGAGCAGTACTTC. Encoded protein: CASSLWLGYEQYF. The chain combines TRBV12-3 or TRBV12-4 with TRBJ2-7; D not certain. Trimming removed 3 bases at V and 4 bases at J, with 10 bases between. This CDR3 has 13 residues.

The CDR3 is CASGQGIGGNTIYF. Here the CDR3 DNA reads TGCGCCAGCGGACAGGGAATTGGAGGAAACACCATATATTTT. The chain combines TRBV4-1 with TRBJ1-3, with 8 bases identical to TRBD1. CDR1 is MGHRA and CDR2 is YSYEKL in the germline V gene. The CDR3 contains 14 residues. Losses at the gene ends were 8 bases for V and 4 bases for J; bases not matched to a gene: 7.

This chain joins TRBV5-1 and TRBJ1-2, with D possibly TRBD1 on 6 matching bases. The CDR3 covers 14 residues. Germline V gene sequence: CDR1 SGHRS, CDR2 YFSETQ. Trimming left V 4 bases short and J 0 bases short, with 10 bases between. The chain's CDR3 is CASSREGANYGYTF. The CDR3 DNA reads TGCGCCAGCAGCCGAGAGGGGGCTAACTATGGCTACACCTTC.

Only one count was recorded for this clonotype. The chain is built from TRBV3-1 and TRBJ2-5; the D gene is possibly TRBD2 (6 bases). Trimming stripped 4 bases from V and 13 bases from J, with 16 bases between. CDR3 size: 12 residues. In germline, CDR1 is LGHDT, CDR2 YNNKEL (reference sequence). CDR3: CASSPPGLPRYF. The CDR3 DNA reads as TGTGCCAGCAGCCCACCGGGACTCCCCCGGTACTTC.

The V and J genes are TRBV20-1 and TRBJ2-1; possible D gene TRBD2, 5 bases. Deletions cut 0 bases from V and 6 bases from J, with 9 bases between. The CDR3 is 13 residues long. Germline V gene lookup returns CDR1 DFQATT and CDR2 SNEGSKA (reference sequence). CDR3 loop: CSARDGEGNEQFF. The CDR3 bases are TGCAGTGCTAGAGACGGTGAGGGCAATGAGCAGTTCTTC.

This clonotype is a singleton in its sample. V and J are TRBV20-1 and TRBJ2-5, with 7 nucleotides matching TRBD2. Germline lookup yields CDR1 DFQATT and CDR2 SNEGSKA (reference sequence). The CDR3 is 12 residues long. The J segment lost 11 bases and the V segment lost 6 bases, leaving 12 bases of the junction unmatched. DNA of the CDR3: TGCAGTGCCGGGGGGACTAACTATGAGCAGTACTTC. It codes for CSAGGTNYEQYF.

This clonotype was found a few times. The rearrangement uses TRBV10-3 and TRBJ1-1; a weak D match, TRBD1 (6 bases). The length of the CDR3 is 14 residues. CDR1 and CDR2 (germline): ENHRY, SYGVKD. The V and J ends lost 0 bases and 4 bases respectively, with 9 bases between them. As DNA, the CDR3 is TGTGCCATCAGTGAGTCTCGGGGGGCCACTGAAGCTTTCTTT. Translated: CAISESRGATEAFF.

V usage is TRBV12-5 and J usage is TRBJ2-1, with D perhaps TRBD1 or TRBD2 (5 bases each). Deletions cut 5 bases from V and 7 bases from J, with 12 bases between. The CDR3 contains 13 residues. Looked up from germline, CDR1 is LGHNT and CDR2 is FRNRAP. CDR3 sequence (DNA): TGTGCTAGTGGTCCCGAGGGGCGAAATGAGCAGTTCTTC. Its protein is CASGPEGRNEQFF.

The chain couples TRBV6-6 to TRBJ1-2; 8 positions match TRBD1. Trimming at V came to 1 base and at J to 8 bases, leaving 6 bases not matched to a gene. CDR3 length: 14 amino acids. Germline V gives CDR1 MNHNY, CDR2 SVGAGI (reference sequence). The CDR3 DNA follows: TGTGCCAGCAGTTACTTGCAGGGGGCAGGCGGCTACACCTTC. Translation: CASSYLQGAGGYTF.

The chain joins TRBV24-1 to TRBJ2-1; D unclear. CDR1 and CDR2 from the germline V gene are KGHDR and SFDVKD. The CDR3 covers 12 residues. The V and J ends lost 3 bases and 5 bases respectively, with 4 bases between them. The CDR3 spells CATSDGDNEQFF. The CDR3 DNA is TGTGCCACCAGTGATGGTGACAATGAGCAGTTCTTC.

The J gene is TRBJ2-5, the V gene TRBV27; D gene ambiguous. The germline CDR1 and CDR2 sequences are MNHEY and SMNVEV (reference sequence). The V and J ends lost 0 bases and 2 bases respectively, with 10 bases between them. This CDR3 comprises 15 residues. DNA for the CDR3: TGTGCCAGCAGTTTATCCGTAACAGTACAAGAGACCCAGTACTTC. Translation: CASSLSVTVQETQYF.

V gene TRBV29-1 combines with J gene TRBJ2-3; the D gene is possibly TRBD2 (5 bases). CDR3 length: 16 amino acids. Germline V CDR1 and CDR2: SQVTM, ANQGSEA. The V gene lost 4 bases and the J gene lost 0 bases, with 17 bases spanning the gap. CDR3 loop: CSVVPGVLTSTDTQYF. CDR3 nucleotides: TGCAGCGTTGTCCCCGGGGTTTTAACTAGCACAGATACGCAGTATTTT.

The chain links TRBV12-3 or TRBV12-4 to TRBJ2-5; D is ambiguous. V was cut by 7 bases and J by 0 bases, with 12 bases left in between. The CDR3 is 14 amino acids. Here the CDR3 reads CASTQGVYQETQYF. DNA for the CDR3: TGTGCCAGCACCCAAGGAGTGTACCAAGAGACCCAGTACTTC.

This chain links TRBV12-3 or TRBV12-4 with TRBJ2-2, with 10 bases matching TRBD1. The trim removed 6 bases at V and 5 bases at J, leaving 0 bases unmatched. The CDR3 covers 13 residues. CDR3 loop: CASRDRGTGELFF. In DNA, the CDR3 is TGTGCCAGCAGGGACAGGGGGACCGGGGAGCTGTTTTTT.

The chain is built from TRBV6-5 and TRBJ2-7, with 10 bases matching TRBD2. The trim removed 7 bases at V and 5 bases at J, leaving 11 bases unmatched. Germline loops: CDR1 MNHEY, CDR2 SVGAGI. This CDR3 spans 15 amino acids. This CDR3 is CASTSGGANLHEQYF. CDR3 sequence (DNA): TGTGCCAGCACGAGCGGGGGGGCTAATTTACACGAGCAGTACTTC.

This clonotype was seen a handful of times. This chain joins TRBV5-1 and TRBJ2-3; D call uncertain. The CDR3 sequence is 14 residues long. V was pared by 6 bases and J by 2 bases, with 13 bases between. The germline V gene has CDR1 SGHRS and CDR2 YFSETQ. The DNA of the CDR3 is TGCGCCAGCACCCCGGTGGACCCCACAGATACGCAGTATTTT. It specifies CASTPVDPTDTQYF.

V is TRBV3-1 and J is TRBJ2-1; 10 bases fit TRBD2. The length of the CDR3 is 15 residues. Germline V gene lookup returns CDR1 LGHDT and CDR2 YNNKEL (reference sequence). V lost 4 bases to trimming and J lost 5 bases; unmatched junction nucleotides: 5. For the CDR3, the DNA is TGTGCCAGCAGCCTCGGGACTAGCGAACACAATGAGCAGTTCTTC. This encodes CASSLGTSEHNEQFF.

This chain joins TRBV7-6 and TRBJ1-6; D unclear. CDR1 and CDR2 (germline): SGHVS, FNYEAQ. The V end was cut by 5 bases, the J end by 9 bases, with 17 bases between. The CDR3 extends over 15 amino acids. CDR3 nucleotide sequence: TGTGCCAGCAGCGGCATCACCGGTACGGGTTCACCCCTCCACTTT. Protein: CASSGITGTGSPLHF.